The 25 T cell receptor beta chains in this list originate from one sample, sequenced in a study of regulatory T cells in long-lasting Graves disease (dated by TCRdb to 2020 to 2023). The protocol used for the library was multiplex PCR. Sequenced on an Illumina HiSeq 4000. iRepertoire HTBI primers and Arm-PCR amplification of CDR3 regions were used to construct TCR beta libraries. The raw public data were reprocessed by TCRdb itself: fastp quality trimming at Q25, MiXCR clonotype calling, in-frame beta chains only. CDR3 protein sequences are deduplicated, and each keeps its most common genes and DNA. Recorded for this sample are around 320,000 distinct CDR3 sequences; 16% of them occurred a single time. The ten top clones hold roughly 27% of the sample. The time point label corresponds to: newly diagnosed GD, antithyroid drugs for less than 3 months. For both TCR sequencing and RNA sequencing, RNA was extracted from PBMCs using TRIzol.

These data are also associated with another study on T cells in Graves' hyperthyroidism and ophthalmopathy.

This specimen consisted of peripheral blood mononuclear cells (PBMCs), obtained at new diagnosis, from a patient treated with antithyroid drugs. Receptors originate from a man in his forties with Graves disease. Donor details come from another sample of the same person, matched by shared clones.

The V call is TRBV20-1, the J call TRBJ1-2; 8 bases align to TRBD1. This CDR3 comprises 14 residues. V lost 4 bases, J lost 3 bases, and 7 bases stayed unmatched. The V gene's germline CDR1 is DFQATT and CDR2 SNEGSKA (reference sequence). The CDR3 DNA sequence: TGCAGTGCTAATTTTAGACAGGGGCACTATGGCTACACCTTC. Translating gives CSANFRQGHYGYTF.

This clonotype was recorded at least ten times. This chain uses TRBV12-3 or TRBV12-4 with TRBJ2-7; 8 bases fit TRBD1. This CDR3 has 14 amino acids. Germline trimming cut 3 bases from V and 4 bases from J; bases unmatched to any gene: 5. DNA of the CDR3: TGTGCCAGCAGTTTCGGGGACAGGAGGTACGAGCAGTACTTC. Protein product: CASSFGDRRYEQYF.

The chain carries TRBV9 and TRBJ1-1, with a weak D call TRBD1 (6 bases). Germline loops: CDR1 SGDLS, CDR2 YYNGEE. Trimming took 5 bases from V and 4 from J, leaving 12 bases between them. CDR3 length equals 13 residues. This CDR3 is CASRSRGSTEAFF. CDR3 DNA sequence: TGTGCCAGCAGGTCGAGGGGGTCCACTGAAGCTTTCTTT.

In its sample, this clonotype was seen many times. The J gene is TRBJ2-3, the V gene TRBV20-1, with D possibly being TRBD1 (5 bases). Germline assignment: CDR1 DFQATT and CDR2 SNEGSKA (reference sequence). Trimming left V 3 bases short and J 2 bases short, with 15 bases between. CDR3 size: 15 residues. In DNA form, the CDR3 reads TGCAGTGCTAGCTCGCGTCAGGGCTTCACAGATACGCAGTATTTT. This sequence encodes CSASSRQGFTDTQYF.

The CDR3 coding sequence is TGTGCCAGCAGCGCCAGAACACGGGGAAATCAGCCCCAGCATTTT. It yields the protein CASSARTRGNQPQHF. The rearrangement joins TRBV9 to TRBJ1-5, with no clear D. Trimming removed 3 bases at V and 4 bases at J, with 14 bases between. The CDR3 covers 15 residues. Per germline, CDR1 SGDLS and CDR2 YYNGEE.

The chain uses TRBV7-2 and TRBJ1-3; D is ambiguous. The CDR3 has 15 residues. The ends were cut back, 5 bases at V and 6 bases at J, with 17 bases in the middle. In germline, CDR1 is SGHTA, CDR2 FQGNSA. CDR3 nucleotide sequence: TGTGCCAGCAGCCGCGCTGGACCAGTCGTAAACACCATATATTTT. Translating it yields CASSRAGPVVNTIYF. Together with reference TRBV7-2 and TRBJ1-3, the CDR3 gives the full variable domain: GAGVSQSPSNKVTEKGKDVELRCDPISGHTALYWYRQSLGQGLEFLIYFQGNSAPDKSGLPSDRFSAERTGGSVSTLTIQRTQQEDSAVYLCASSRAGPVVNTIYFGEGSWLTVV.

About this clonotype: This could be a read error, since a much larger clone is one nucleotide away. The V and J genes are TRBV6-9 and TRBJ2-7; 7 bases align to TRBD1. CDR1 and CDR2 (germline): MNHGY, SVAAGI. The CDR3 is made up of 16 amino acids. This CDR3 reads CAGSSARTGKPYEQYF. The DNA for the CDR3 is TGTGCCGGCAGTTCCGCCCGGACAGGAAAGCCCTACGAGCAGTACTTC.

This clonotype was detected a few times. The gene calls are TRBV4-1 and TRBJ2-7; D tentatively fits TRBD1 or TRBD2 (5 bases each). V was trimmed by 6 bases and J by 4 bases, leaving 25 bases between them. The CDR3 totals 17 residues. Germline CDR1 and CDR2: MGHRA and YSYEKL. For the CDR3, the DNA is TGCGCCAGCAGTGCACCCGGCCGCCTGAGGGGTCCATACGAGCAGTACTTC. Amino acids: CASSAPGRLRGPYEQYF.

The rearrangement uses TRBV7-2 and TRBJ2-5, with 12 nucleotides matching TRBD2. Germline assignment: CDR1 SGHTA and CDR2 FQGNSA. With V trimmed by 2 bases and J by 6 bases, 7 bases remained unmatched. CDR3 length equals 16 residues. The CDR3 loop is CASSLRSSGGAKTQYF. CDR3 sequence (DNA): TGTGCCAGCAGCTTAAGGTCTAGCGGGGGGGCGAAGACCCAGTACTTC.

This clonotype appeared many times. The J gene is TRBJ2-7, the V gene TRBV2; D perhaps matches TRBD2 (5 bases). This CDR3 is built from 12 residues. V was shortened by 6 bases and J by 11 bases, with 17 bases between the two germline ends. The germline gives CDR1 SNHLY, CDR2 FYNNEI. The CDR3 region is CASSARGSMEYF. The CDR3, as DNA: TGTGCCAGCAGCGCCCGAGGGTCGATGGAGTACTTC.

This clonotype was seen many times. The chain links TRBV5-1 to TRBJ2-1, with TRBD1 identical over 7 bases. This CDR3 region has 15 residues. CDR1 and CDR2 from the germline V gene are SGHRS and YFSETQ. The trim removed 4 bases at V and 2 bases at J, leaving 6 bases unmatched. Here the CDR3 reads CASSTGQLTYNEQFF. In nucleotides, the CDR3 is TGCGCCAGCAGCACGGGACAGCTAACCTACAATGAGCAGTTCTTC. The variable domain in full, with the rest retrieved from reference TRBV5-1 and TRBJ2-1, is KAGVTQTPRYLIKTRGQQVTLSCSPISGHRSVSWYQQTPGQGLQFLFEYFSETQRNKGNFPGRFSGRQFSNSRSEMNVSTLELGDSALYLCASSTGQLTYNEQFFGPGTRLTVL.

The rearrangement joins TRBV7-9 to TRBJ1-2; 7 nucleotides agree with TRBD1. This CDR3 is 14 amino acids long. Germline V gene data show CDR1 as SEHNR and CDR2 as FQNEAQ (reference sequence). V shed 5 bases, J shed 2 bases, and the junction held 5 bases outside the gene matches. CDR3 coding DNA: TGTGCCAGCAGCGTAATGACAGGGAACTATGGCTACACCTTC. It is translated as CASSVMTGNYGYTF. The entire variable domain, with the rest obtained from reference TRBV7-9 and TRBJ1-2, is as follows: DTGVSQNPRHKITKRGQNVTFRCDPISEHNRLYWYRQTLGQGPEFLTYFQNEAQLEKSRLLSDRFSAERPKGSFSTLEIQRTEQGDSAMYLCASSVMTGNYGYTFGSGTRLTVV.

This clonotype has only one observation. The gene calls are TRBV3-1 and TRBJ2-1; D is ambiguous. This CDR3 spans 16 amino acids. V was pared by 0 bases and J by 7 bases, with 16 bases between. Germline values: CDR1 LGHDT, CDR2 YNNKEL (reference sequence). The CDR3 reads CASSQDPGPSLNEQFF. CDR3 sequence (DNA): TGTGCCAGCAGCCAAGATCCCGGGCCCAGTTTAAATGAGCAGTTCTTC.

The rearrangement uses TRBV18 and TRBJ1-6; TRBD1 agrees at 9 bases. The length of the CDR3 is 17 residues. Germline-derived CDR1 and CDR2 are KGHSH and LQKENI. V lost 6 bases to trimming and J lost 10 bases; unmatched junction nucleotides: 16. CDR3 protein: CASSLLRPGQGRSPLHF. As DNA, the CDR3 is TGTGCCAGCTCTCTTCTCCGACCGGGACAGGGCCGCTCACCCCTCCACTTT.

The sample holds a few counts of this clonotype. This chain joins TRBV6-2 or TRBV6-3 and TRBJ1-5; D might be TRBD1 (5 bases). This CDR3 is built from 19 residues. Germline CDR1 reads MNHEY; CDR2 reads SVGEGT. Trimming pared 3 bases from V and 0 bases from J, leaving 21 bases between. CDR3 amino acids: CASSYSRPGGTYSNQPQHF. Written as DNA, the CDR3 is TGTGCCAGCAGTTATTCGAGACCGGGGGGGACCTATAGCAATCAGCCCCAGCATTTT.

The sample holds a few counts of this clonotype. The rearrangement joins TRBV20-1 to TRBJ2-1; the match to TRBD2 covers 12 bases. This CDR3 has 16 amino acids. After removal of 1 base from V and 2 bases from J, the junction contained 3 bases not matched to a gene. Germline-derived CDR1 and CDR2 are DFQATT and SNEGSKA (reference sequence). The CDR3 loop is CSARGTSGAAYNEQFF. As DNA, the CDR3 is TGCAGTGCTAGAGGGACTAGCGGGGCCGCCTACAATGAGCAGTTCTTC.

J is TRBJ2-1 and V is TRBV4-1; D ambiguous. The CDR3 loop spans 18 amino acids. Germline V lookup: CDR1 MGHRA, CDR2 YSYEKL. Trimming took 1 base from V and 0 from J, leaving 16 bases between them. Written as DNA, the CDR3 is TGCGCCAGCAGCCAAGTGCCTAAGGTAGCTAGCTCCTACAATGAGCAGTTCTTC. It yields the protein CASSQVPKVASSYNEQFF.

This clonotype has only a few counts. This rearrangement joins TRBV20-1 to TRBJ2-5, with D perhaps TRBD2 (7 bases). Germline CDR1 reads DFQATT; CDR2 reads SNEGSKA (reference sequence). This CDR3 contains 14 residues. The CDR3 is CRPFNGGGPETQYF. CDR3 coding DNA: TGCAGGCCATTCAATGGGGGGGGCCCGGAGACCCAGTACTTC.

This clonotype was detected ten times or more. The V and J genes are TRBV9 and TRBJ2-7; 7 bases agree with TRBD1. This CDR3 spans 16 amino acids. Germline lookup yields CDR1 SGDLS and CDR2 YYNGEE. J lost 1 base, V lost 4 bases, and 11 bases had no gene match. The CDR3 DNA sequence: TGTGCCAGCAGCCCCCATCCCGGGACAGATTCCTACGAGCAGTACTTC. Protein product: CASSPHPGTDSYEQYF.

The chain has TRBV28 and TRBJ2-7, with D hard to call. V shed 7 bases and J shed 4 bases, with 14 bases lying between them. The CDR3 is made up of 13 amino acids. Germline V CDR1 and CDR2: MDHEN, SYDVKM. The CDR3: CASNGGSTYEQYF. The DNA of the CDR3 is TGTGCCAGCAACGGCGGTTCTACTTACGAGCAGTACTTC.

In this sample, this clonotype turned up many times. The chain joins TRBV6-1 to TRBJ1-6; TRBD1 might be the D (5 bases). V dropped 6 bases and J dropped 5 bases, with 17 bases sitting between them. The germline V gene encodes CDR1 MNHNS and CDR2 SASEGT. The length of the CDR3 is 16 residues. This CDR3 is CASRDPGLGDNSPLHF. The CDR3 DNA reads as TGTGCCAGCAGGGATCCGGGGCTCGGTGATAATTCACCCCTCCACTTT.

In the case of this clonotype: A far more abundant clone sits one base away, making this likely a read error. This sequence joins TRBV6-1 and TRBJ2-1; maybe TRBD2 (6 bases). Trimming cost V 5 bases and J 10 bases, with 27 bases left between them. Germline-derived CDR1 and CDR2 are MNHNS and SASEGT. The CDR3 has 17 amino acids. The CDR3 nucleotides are TGTGCCAGCAGTCCCCGACCGGGTCCCCGGAGGGCCTACGAGCAGTTCTTC. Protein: CASSPRPGPRRAYEQFF.

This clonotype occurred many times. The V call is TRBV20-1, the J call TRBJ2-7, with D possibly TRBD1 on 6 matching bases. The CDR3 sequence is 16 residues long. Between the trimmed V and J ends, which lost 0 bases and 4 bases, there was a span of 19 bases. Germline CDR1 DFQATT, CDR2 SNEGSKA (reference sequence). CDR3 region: CSARDAPGLGAYEQYF. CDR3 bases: TGCAGTGCTAGAGATGCCCCAGGGCTGGGGGCATACGAGCAGTACTTC.

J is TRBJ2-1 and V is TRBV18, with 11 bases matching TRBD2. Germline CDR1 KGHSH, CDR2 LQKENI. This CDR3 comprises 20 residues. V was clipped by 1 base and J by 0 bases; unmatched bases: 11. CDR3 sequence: CASSPLASGGPPSSYNEQFF. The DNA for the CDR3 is TGTGCCAGCTCACCACTTGCTAGCGGGGGGCCGCCCAGCTCCTACAATGAGCAGTTCTTC.

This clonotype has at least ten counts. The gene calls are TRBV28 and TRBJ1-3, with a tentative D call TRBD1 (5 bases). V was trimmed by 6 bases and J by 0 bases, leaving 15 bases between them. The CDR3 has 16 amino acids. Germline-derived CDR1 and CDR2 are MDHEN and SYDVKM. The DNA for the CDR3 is TGTGCCAGCAGGGGAGGCGGGGGGAGCTCTGGAAACACCATATATTTT. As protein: CASRGGGGSSGNTIYF. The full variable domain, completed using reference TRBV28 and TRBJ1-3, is DVKVTQSSRYLVKRTGEKVFLECVQDMDHENMFWYRQDPGLGLRLIYFSYDVKMKEKGDIPEGYSVSREKKERFSLILESASTNQTSMYLCASRGGGGSSGNTIYFGEGSWLTVV.